This T cell receptor (beta chain) stems from a study of blood T cell repertoires in COVID-19. The CDR3 is 13 amino acids. Deletions cut 7 bases from V and 4 bases from J, with 14 bases between. Germline values: CDR1 MDHEN, CDR2 SYDVKM. Libraries were prepared by immunoSEQ multiplex PCR; TCRdb keeps only in-frame clonotypes and omits some of them. The data hold about 260,000 clones, with nearly 90% observed a single time. The specimen was peripheral blood. V is TRBV28 and J is TRBJ2-7; tentatively, D is TRBD1 (6 bases). This clonotype originated in a human donor in a cohort sampled during active COVID-19. CDR3 DNA: TGTGCCAGCACAGGGGCGAGCAAATACGAGCAGTACTTC. Translated: CASTGASKYEQYF.